The clone carrying this T cell receptor (beta chain) has just a few counts. Using immunoSEQ multiplex PCR, the repertoire was profiled, and TCRdb retains in-frame clones only, with some absent. The profile covers roughly 110,000 clones, with around nine tenths appearing a single time and roughly 1.5% taken by the ten largest. The data were taken from a study of T cells after somatic rescue of genetic block. Deletions cut 4 bases from V and 10 bases from J, with 16 bases between. The CDR3 has 12 residues. The germline gives CDR1 GTSNPN, CDR2 SVGIG (reference sequence). Material: peripheral blood mononuclear cells (PBMCs). The receptor's source is a woman in her late teens or twenties. This sequence joins TRBV30 and TRBJ1-1; weak D call: TRBD1 (5 bases). CDR3 nucleotide sequence: TGTGCCTGGACCTCGGGGGGTGTGACAGCTTTCTTT. Translated, it gives CAWTSGGVTAFF. The full variable domain, rest sourced from reference TRBV30 and TRBJ1-1, is SQTIHQWPATLVQPVGSPLSLECTVEGTSNPNLYWYRQAAGRGLQLLFYSVGIGQISSEVPQNLSASRPQDRQFILSSKKLLLSDSGFYLCAWTSGGVTAFFGQGTRLTVV.